The 31 T cell receptor beta chains in this list originate from one sample, sequenced in a study of blood T cell repertoires in COVID-19. Clones were read by immunoSEQ multiplex PCR, and TCRdb kept only the in-frame ones, dropping some. In the table there are about 380,000 clones, roughly 80% of which are singletons. Sequencing was done on a sample of peripheral blood. The receptors come from a human donor with acute or convalescent COVID-19. The donor label of this sample is uncertain.

The CDR3 reads CASSLGVMNTEAFF. The CDR3 DNA follows: TGTGCCAGCAGCTTAGGGGTAATGAACACTGAAGCTTTCTTT. The chain is built from TRBV5-5 and TRBJ1-1; possibly TRBD1 for D (5 bases). CDR3 length equals 14 residues. V was clipped by 2 bases and J by 0 bases, with 8 bases between them. In germline, CDR1 is SGHKS, CDR2 YYEKEE (reference sequence). Together with reference TRBV5-5 and TRBJ1-1, the CDR3 gives the full variable domain: DAGVTQSPTHLIKTRGQQVTLRCSPISGHKSVSWYQQVLGQGPQFIFQYYEKEERGRGNFPDRFSARQFPNYSSELNVNALLLGDSALYLCASSLGVMNTEAFFGQGTRLTVV.

The chain combines TRBV5-1 with TRBJ2-4; 9 bases map to TRBD2. Germline V gives CDR1 SGHRS, CDR2 YFSETQ. V lost 3 bases to trimming and J lost 0 bases; unmatched junction nucleotides: 13. The CDR3 has 19 residues. The chain's CDR3 is CASSSQPPLAGVAKNIQYF. Here the CDR3 DNA reads TGCGCCAGCAGCTCCCAACCGCCACTAGCGGGCGTAGCCAAAAACATTCAGTACTTC.

This rearrangement joins TRBV28 to TRBJ1-5; the match to TRBD1 covers 9 bases. The CDR3 sequence is 16 residues long. J lost 3 bases, V lost 2 bases, and 5 bases had no gene match. In germline, CDR1 is MDHEN, CDR2 SYDVKM. CDR3 sequence (DNA): TGTGCCAGCAGTTTAGGGACAGGGACCTCCAATCAGCCCCAGCATTTT. This gives the protein CASSLGTGTSNQPQHF.

The chain joins TRBV5-6 to TRBJ1-4, with no clear D. Trimming pared 4 bases from V and 4 bases from J, leaving 17 bases between. CDR1 is SGHDT and CDR2 is YYEEEE in the germline V gene. The CDR3 covers 16 residues. The CDR3, as DNA: TGTGCCAGCAGCCAGATGGGGTTGGGGAGTAATGAAAAACTGTTTTTT. Protein product: CASSQMGLGSNEKLFF. Full variable domain (remainder filled in from reference TRBV5-6 and TRBJ1-4): DAGVTQSPTHLIKTRGQQVTLRCSPKSGHDTVSWYQQALGQGPQFIFQYYEEEERQRGNFPDRFSGHQFPNYSSELNVNALLLGDSALYLCASSQMGLGSNEKLFFGSGTQLSVL.

This clone was detected only a few times. The chain joins TRBV6-5 to TRBJ2-7, with 7 positions matching TRBD1. The J segment lost 3 bases and the V segment lost 7 bases, leaving 12 bases of the junction unmatched. This CDR3 is 15 amino acids long. Per germline, CDR1 MNHEY and CDR2 SVGAGI. The CDR3 spells CASTRDRVVVYEQYF. The DNA of the CDR3 is TGTGCCAGCACCCGAGACAGGGTCGTGGTCTACGAGCAGTACTTC.

The chain has TRBV30 and TRBJ1-5, with a weak D call TRBD1 (6 bases). Trimming stripped 3 bases from V and 4 bases from J, with 13 bases between. The CDR3 spans 14 residues. The germline gives CDR1 GTSNPN, CDR2 SVGIG (reference sequence). This CDR3 reads CAWSSDRINQPQHF. The DNA for the CDR3 is TGTGCCTGGAGCTCAGACAGGATTAATCAGCCCCAGCATTTT. The whole variable domain, filled in from reference TRBV30 and TRBJ1-5, reads SQTIHQWPATLVQPVGSPLSLECTVEGTSNPNLYWYRQAAGRGLQLLFYSVGIGQISSEVPQNLSASRPQDRQFILSSKKLLLSDSGFYLCAWSSDRINQPQHFGDGTRLSIL.

The chain joins TRBV18 to TRBJ2-7; D perhaps matches TRBD2 (6 bases). CDR3 length: 15 amino acids. Trimming left V 6 bases short and J 6 bases short, with 21 bases between. CDR1 KGHSH and CDR2 LQKENI come from the germline V gene. CDR3 bases: TGTGCCAGCTCCCTCGGGGGACGGTCGTGGGGCGAGCAGTACTTC. Translated: CASSLGGRSWGEQYF.

This CDR3 reads CASSSPSQPQHF. The CDR3 DNA is TGTGCCAGCAGTTCCCCCAGTCAGCCCCAGCATTTT. V and J are TRBV28 and TRBJ1-5; D is unclear. CDR1 and CDR2 (germline): MDHEN, SYDVKM. Trimming took 4 bases from V and 6 from J, leaving 7 bases between them. This CDR3 is built from 12 residues.

The rearrangement joins TRBV4-1 to TRBJ1-1, with a tentative D call TRBD1 (6 bases). Deletions cut 0 bases from V and 10 bases from J, with 15 bases between. The CDR3 has 14 amino acids. Germline V lookup: CDR1 MGHRA, CDR2 YSYEKL. The CDR3: CASSQEPGGAVAFF. The CDR3 DNA sequence: TGCGCCAGCAGCCAAGAGCCGGGGGGCGCGGTAGCTTTCTTT.

The V call is TRBV7-2, the J call TRBJ2-3; D unclear. Germline V gene sequence: CDR1 SGHTA, CDR2 FQGNSA. The CDR3 covers 15 residues. With 7 bases removed from V and 3 bases from J, the gap between germline ends came to 17 bases. The CDR3 loop reads CASKVYAVYTDTQYF. CDR3 DNA sequence: TGTGCCAGCAAAGTCTATGCGGTATATACAGATACGCAGTATTTT.

The chain employs TRBV3-1 (or the pseudogene TRBV3-2) and TRBJ2-5, with D perhaps TRBD2 (5 bases). CDR1 is LGHDT and CDR2 is YNNKEL in the germline V gene (reference sequence). V lost 4 bases and J lost 3, with 9 bases in between. The CDR3 sequence is 13 residues long. The CDR3 nucleotides read TGTGCCAGCAGCCCCGGGATCAAAGAGACCCAGTACTTC. Its translation: CASSPGIKETQYF.

The V and J genes are TRBV27 and TRBJ1-2, with 7 bases lining up with TRBD1. The CDR3 extends over 15 amino acids. V gave up 6 bases and J gave up 3 bases; unmatched junction bases: 10. Germline values: CDR1 MNHEY, CDR2 SMNVEV (reference sequence). For the CDR3, the DNA is TGTGCCAGCAGCCAGGGGACAGCAATGCACTATGGCTACACCTTC. This gives the protein CASSQGTAMHYGYTF.

The chain employs TRBV29-1 and TRBJ2-1; weak D call: TRBD2 (5 bases). The CDR3 contains 14 residues. Trimming took 4 bases from V and 1 from J, leaving 11 bases between them. The germline V gene encodes CDR1 SQVTM and CDR2 ANQGSEA. Here the CDR3 reads CSVGWSGSYNEQFF. CDR3 sequence (DNA): TGCAGCGTTGGGTGGTCGGGGTCCTACAATGAGCAGTTCTTC.

This sequence joins TRBV7-9 and TRBJ1-1; a possible D gene is TRBD1 (5 bases). Germline CDR1 reads SEHNR; CDR2 reads FQNEAQ (reference sequence). V was pared by 3 bases and J by 7 bases, with 18 bases between. The CDR3 loop spans 15 amino acids. The CDR3 DNA sequence: TGTGCCAGCAGCTTTTCGGGGGGAAGTGGGGATGAAGCTTTCTTT. Its translation: CASSFSGGSGDEAFF.

This clone was found a few times. The J gene is TRBJ2-2, the V gene TRBV3-1 (or the pseudogene TRBV3-2); D is undetermined. Germline V gene lookup returns CDR1 LGHDT and CDR2 YNNKEL (reference sequence). There are 15 residues in the CDR3. V was pared by 1 base and J by 2 bases, with 8 bases between. The DNA for the CDR3 is TGTGCCAGCAGCCAAGGACAAGCAAACACCGGGGAGCTGTTTTTT. Its translation is CASSQGQANTGELFF.

The chain is built from TRBV6-5 and TRBJ2-7, with TRBD1 matching over 9 bases. This CDR3 has 13 amino acids. The germline V gene has CDR1 MNHEY and CDR2 SVGAGI. Germline trimming cut 5 bases from V and 6 bases from J; bases unmatched to any gene: 5. The CDR3 sequence: CASSRDRDREQYF. The CDR3 DNA is TGTGCCAGCAGTAGGGACAGGGACCGCGAGCAGTACTTC.

V and J are TRBV5-1 and TRBJ2-5; no definite D call. Germline assignment: CDR1 SGHRS and CDR2 YFSETQ. V was pared by 4 bases and J by 2 bases, with 12 bases between. CDR3 length equals 14 residues. DNA of the CDR3: TGCGCCAGCAGCCCCGGGTCGGAACAAGAGACCCAGTACTTC. Its protein product is CASSPGSEQETQYF.

The chain recombines TRBV7-2 with TRBJ2-1; D may be TRBD2 (5 bases). This CDR3 comprises 16 residues. Germline CDR1 and CDR2: SGHTA and FQGNSA. Between the trimmed V and J ends, which lost 1 base and 6 bases, there was a span of 16 bases. This chain's CDR3 is CASSLGSARTLNEQFF. In nucleotides, the CDR3 is TGTGCCAGCAGCTTAGGGTCGGCCCGGACTCTCAATGAGCAGTTCTTC.

This clone was detected once. The chain combines TRBV11-2 with TRBJ2-7; 10 bases are a match to TRBD1. The trim removed 4 bases at V and 6 bases at J, leaving 9 bases unmatched. Germline V gene lookup returns CDR1 SGHAT and CDR2 FQNNGV. The CDR3 totals 15 residues. This CDR3 is CASSSLGTGAREQYF. CDR3 nucleotide sequence: TGTGCCAGCAGCTCCCTGGGGACAGGGGCACGCGAGCAGTACTTC.

This chain uses TRBV29-1 with TRBJ2-3, with 10 positions matching TRBD2. The CDR3 contains 16 residues. Unmatched junction bases numbered 4, after V lost 0 bases and J lost 1 base. Germline loops: CDR1 SQVTM, CDR2 ANQGSEA. In DNA form, the CDR3 reads TGCAGCGTTGAAGATCCGGGACTAGCGCGCACAGATACGCAGTATTTT. Translating gives CSVEDPGLARTDTQYF.

The CDR3 loop is CASIGRDSGGLADTQYF. CDR3 DNA: TGTGCCAGCATCGGTCGGGATAGCGGGGGTTTGGCAGATACGCAGTATTTT. The chain couples TRBV2 to TRBJ2-3, with TRBD2 matching 9 bases. Germline V gene sequence: CDR1 SNHLY, CDR2 FYNNEI. The V and J ends lost 7 bases and 4 bases, in that order; junction bases with no gene match: 15. CDR3 size: 17 residues.

The V call is TRBV3-1 (or the pseudogene TRBV3-2), the J call TRBJ2-7, with D possibly TRBD2 on 5 matching bases. V was shortened by 3 bases and J by 1 base, with 13 bases between the two germline ends. Germline V gene data show CDR1 as LGHDT and CDR2 as YNNKEL (reference sequence). CDR3 size: 15 residues. CDR3 bases: TGTGCCAGCAGCCAGGACTTGGGGATTTCCTACGAGCAGTACTTC. Protein product: CASSQDLGISYEQYF.

The V and J genes are TRBV4-1 and TRBJ1-2, with 9 bases aligning to TRBD1. Germline V CDR1 and CDR2: MGHRA, YSYEKL. The V segment lost 4 bases and the J segment 1 base; nucleotides outside the gene matches: 13. CDR3 length equals 18 residues. The CDR3 region has the DNA TGCGCCAGCAGCCTCCGTCGGGGGGGGACAGGGCTTAACTATGGCTACACCTTC. This gives the protein CASSLRRGGTGLNYGYTF.

The V gene is TRBV5-5, the J gene TRBJ2-3; 11 bases agree with TRBD2. Per germline, CDR1 SGHKS and CDR2 YYEKEE (reference sequence). The CDR3 loop spans 17 amino acids. The J segment lost 2 bases and the V segment lost 0 bases, leaving 5 bases of the junction unmatched. CDR3 coding DNA: TGTGCCAGCAGCTTGGCGGGACTAGCGGATTCCACAGATACGCAGTATTTT. This sequence encodes CASSLAGLADSTDTQYF.

As concerns this clone: Other DNA sequences in the same sample also yield this CDR3. The CDR3 sequence is CASSLLTGGYTF. The CDR3 nucleotides read TGTGCCAGCAGCTTGCTGACGGGAGGCTACACCTTC. This chain uses TRBV7-2 with TRBJ1-2; D not resolved. This CDR3 region has 12 residues. Trimming shortened V by 3 bases and J by 8 bases, and 10 bases separated the two germline ends. Germline V gene sequence: CDR1 SGHTA, CDR2 FQGNSA. Using reference TRBV7-2 and TRBJ1-2 for the parts outside the CDR3, the full variable domain is GAGVSQSPSNKVTEKGKDVELRCDPISGHTALYWYRQSLGQGLEFLIYFQGNSAPDKSGLPSDRFSAERTGGSVSTLTIQRTQQEDSAVYLCASSLLTGGYTFGSGTRLTVV.

The gene calls are TRBV30 and TRBJ2-7, with TRBD1 matching 7 bases. V lost 0 bases to trimming and J lost 3 bases; unmatched junction nucleotides: 11. The CDR3 runs to 16 residues. The germline CDR1 and CDR2 sequences are GTSNPN and SVGIG (reference sequence). CDR3 region: CAWSVYPGTAIYEQYF. The CDR3, as DNA: TGTGCCTGGAGTGTATACCCAGGGACAGCTATCTACGAGCAGTACTTC. Using reference TRBV30 and TRBJ2-7 for the parts outside the CDR3, the full variable domain is SQTIHQWPATLVQPVGSPLSLECTVEGTSNPNLYWYRQAAGRGLQLLFYSVGIGQISSEVPQNLSASRPQDRQFILSSKKLLLSDSGFYLCAWSVYPGTAIYEQYFGPGTRLTVT.

The V gene is TRBV27, the J gene TRBJ2-7, with D maybe TRBD2 (6 bases). The CDR3 sequence is 13 residues long. Germline CDR1 reads MNHEY; CDR2 reads SMNVEV (reference sequence). V gave up 6 bases and J gave up 3 bases, with 12 bases separating them. Here the CDR3 DNA reads TGTGCCAGCAGCACGGGACTGAGCTACGAGCAGTACTTC. Residues: CASSTGLSYEQYF.

The V gene is TRBV7-7, the J gene TRBJ2-5, with D maybe TRBD2 (5 bases). Germline V gene data show CDR1 as SSHAT and CDR2 as FNYEAQ (reference sequence). The CDR3 has 15 residues. Between the trimmed V and J ends, which lost 3 bases and 2 bases, there was a span of 13 bases. Here the CDR3 DNA reads TGTGCCAGCAGCTTGGGAGTTGGGCTACAAGAGACCCAGTACTTC. Protein sequence: CASSLGVGLQETQYF.

This clone was counted a single time. The V and J genes are TRBV10-1 and TRBJ1-1, with a weak D call TRBD1 (6 bases). Germline assignment: CDR1 WNHNN and CDR2 SYGVQD (reference sequence). Trimming stripped 6 bases from V and 4 bases from J, with 21 bases between. This CDR3 region has 16 residues. In DNA, the CDR3 is TGCGCCAGCAGCTCCGGGACAATCTATGGGAGCACTGAAGCTTTCTTT. Translating it yields CASSSGTIYGSTEAFF.

The V gene is TRBV28, the J gene TRBJ1-2, with TRBD1 matching over 8 bases. V lost 5 bases, J lost 7 bases, and 9 bases stayed unmatched. The germline CDR1 and CDR2 sequences are MDHEN and SYDVKM. CDR3 length: 14 amino acids. In DNA form, the CDR3 reads TGTGCCAGCAGTCACGCCCAACAGGGGGGTGGCTACACCTTC. Protein product: CASSHAQQGGGYTF.

This chain uses TRBV19 with TRBJ2-1; possible D gene TRBD2, 5 bases. Germline V CDR1 and CDR2: LNHDA, SQIVND (reference sequence). The CDR3 has 12 residues. Trimming removed 9 bases from V and 8 bases from J, with 14 bases in between. The CDR3 coding sequence is TGTGCCAGCCTGAACCAGGAGGATGAGCAGTTCTTC. It codes for CASLNQEDEQFF.